This T cell receptor beta chain derives from a study of T cell changes during pregnancy in multiple sclerosis. Repertoires were generated with immunoSEQ multiplex PCR, while TCRdb's copy carries only in-frame clones and drops some. The sample carries some 60,000 clones, less than 90% recorded once. The CDR3 has 15 residues. V shed 1 base and J 10 bases; nucleotides not matched to a gene: 7. Germline CDR1 is SGHRS and CDR2 is YFSETQ. The sample consisted of CD4+ T cells from peripheral blood mononuclear cells, taken in the third trimester of pregnancy. The J gene is TRBJ2-1, the V gene TRBV5-1; TRBD2 aligns across 11 bases. The receptor comes from a female donor with multiple sclerosis, enrolled in a pregnancy study. The CDR3 DNA follows: TGCGCCAGCAGCTTGACTAGCGGGAGCACGTACGAGCAGTTCTTC. Protein sequence: CASSLTSGSTYEQFF.